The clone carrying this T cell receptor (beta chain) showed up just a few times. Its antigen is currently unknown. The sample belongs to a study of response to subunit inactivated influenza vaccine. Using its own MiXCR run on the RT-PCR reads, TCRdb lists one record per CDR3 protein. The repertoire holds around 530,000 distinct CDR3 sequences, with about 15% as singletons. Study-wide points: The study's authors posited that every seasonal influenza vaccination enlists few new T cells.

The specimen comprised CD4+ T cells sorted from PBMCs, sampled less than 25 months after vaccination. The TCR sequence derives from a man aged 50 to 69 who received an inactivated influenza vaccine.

The CDR3 DNA sequence: TGTGCCAGCAGCCAGATTTTTTTGCTAGCGGGTCCTTACAATGAGCAGTTCTTC. Its protein product is CASSQIFLLAGPYNEQFF. The chain has TRBV11-2 and TRBJ2-1, with 8 bases matching TRBD2. CDR1 and CDR2 from the germline V gene are SGHAT and FQNNGV. The CDR3 runs to 18 residues. V dropped 5 bases and J dropped 4; count of bases not matched to a gene: 16. Variable domain in full (rest from reference TRBV11-2 and TRBJ2-1): EAGVAQSPRYKIIEKRQSVAFWCNPISGHATLYWYQQILGQGPKLLIQFQNNGVVDDSQLPKDRFSAERLKGVDSTLKIQPAKLEDSAVYLCASSQIFLLAGPYNEQFFGPGTRLTVL.